In its sample, the clone carrying this T cell receptor (beta chain) was seen many times. The CDR3 spans 19 residues. V was cut by 1 base and J by 0 bases, with 19 bases left in between. CDR1 LGHNA and CDR2 YSLEER come from the germline V gene. Then a second PCR, running roughly 6 to 12 cycles, was carried out with a sample-barcoded 5' primer and a J-beta primer mix. TCRdb recomputed calls from the 5' RACE reads with MiXCR, one row per CDR3 protein. The table records about 780,000 distinct CDR3 sequences, 46% of them present only once. The data derive from a study of blood T cells in healthy people across ages.

The source of this sequence is an elderly man in good health. The material sequenced was blood. This chain connects TRBV4-3 to TRBJ2-1, with D maybe TRBD1 (5 bases). This CDR3 reads CASSQGMGPPASSYNEQFF. CDR3 in DNA: TGCGCCAGCAGCCAAGGAATGGGGCCACCGGCCAGCTCCTACAATGAGCAGTTCTTC.